The 17 T cell receptor beta chains listed next were all sequenced from one sample in a study of regulatory T cells in long-lasting Graves disease. The authors built TCR beta libraries using iRepertoire HTBI primers and Arm-PCR of CDR3 regions. TCRdb processed the multiplex PCR reads anew with MiXCR; each CDR3 protein has one entry. The sample has roughly 450,000 distinct CDR3 sequences, about 25% seen once. This sample's time point: persistent/refractory GD, antithyroid drugs over 5 years with positive TRAb. Extracted RNA from PBMCs served as the source of the TCR library. Sequenced here: peripheral blood mononuclear cells (PBMCs), sampled when the disease was refractory, from a patient treated with antithyroid drugs. Receptors were obtained from a female donor with Graves disease.

This clonotype was found many times. The chain carries TRBV20-1 and TRBJ1-1; the match to TRBD1 covers 10 bases. Germline loops: CDR1 DFQATT, CDR2 SNEGSKA (reference sequence). This CDR3 region has 14 residues. V shed 5 bases and J 5 bases; nucleotides not matched to a gene: 8. The CDR3 DNA is TGCAGTGCTGCTCGACAGGGGGCGAGGACTGAAGCTTTCTTT. Translation: CSAARQGARTEAFF.

This clonotype turned up a few times. The chain has TRBV7-2 and TRBJ1-5, with 11 bases that match TRBD1. The CDR3 has 16 residues. In germline, CDR1 is SGHTA, CDR2 FQGNSA. Unmatched junction bases numbered 9, after V lost 5 bases and J lost 6 bases. The CDR3 nucleotides are TGTGCCAGCAGCGCCGGGACAGGGGGTATGGGTCAGCCCCAGCATTTT. Its protein is CASSAGTGGMGQPQHF.

This clonotype was counted ten times or more. The V and J genes are TRBV28 and TRBJ2-5; 8 bases align to TRBD2. This CDR3 contains 15 residues. V trimming: 3 bases; J trimming: 4 bases; junction bases outside the gene matches: 7. Per the germline V gene, CDR1 is MDHEN and CDR2 is SYDVKM. The CDR3 bases are TGTGCCAGCAGTTTGAGGAGCGGGAGTTCAGAGACCCAGTACTTC. This codes for CASSLRSGSSETQYF.

This clonotype was observed a handful of times. The CDR3 region has the DNA TGCGCCAGCAGCCAAAACGGTCCAGAGACTTCACCCCTCCACTTT. This codes for CASSQNGPETSPLHF. The J gene is TRBJ1-6, the V gene TRBV4-1; D is undetermined. The germline V gene encodes CDR1 MGHRA and CDR2 YSYEKL. The germline V and J ends were trimmed by 2 bases and 9 bases, with 14 bases remaining between them. This CDR3 comprises 15 residues.

This clonotype was seen only a few times. The rearrangement joins TRBV30 to TRBJ1-5, with D unresolved. V lost 2 bases to trimming and J lost 4 bases, with 9 bases between them. The CDR3 runs to 13 residues. CDR1 GTSNPN and CDR2 SVGIG come from the germline V gene (reference sequence). In DNA, the CDR3 is TGTGCCTGGAGTCACGGAGGGAATCAGCCCCAGCATTTT. Its translation is CAWSHGGNQPQHF.

This clonotype has only one observation. This rearrangement joins TRBV30 to TRBJ1-5, with a tentative D call TRBD1 (5 bases). Trimming stripped 2 bases from V and 2 bases from J, with 13 bases between. Per the germline V gene, CDR1 is GTSNPN and CDR2 is SVGIG (reference sequence). The length of the CDR3 is 15 residues. In DNA, the CDR3 is TGTGCCTGGAGTAGGATAGGGGTGGGCAATCAGCCCCAGCATTTT. Its protein product is CAWSRIGVGNQPQHF. The complete variable domain, with remaining parts taken from reference TRBV30 and TRBJ1-5, reads SQTIHQWPATLVQPVGSPLSLECTVEGTSNPNLYWYRQAAGRGLQLLFYSVGIGQISSEVPQNLSASRPQDRQFILSSKKLLLSDSGFYLCAWSRIGVGNQPQHFGDGTRLSIL.

This clonotype was recorded a few times. The chain combines TRBV7-9 with TRBJ2-5; TRBD2 aligns across 9 bases. The CDR3 is 14 residues long. The ends lost 11 bases at V and 5 bases at J; junction bases unmatched: 12. Per germline, CDR1 SEHNR and CDR2 FQNEAQ (reference sequence). The chain's CDR3 is CAGETSGGGETQYF. CDR3 sequence (DNA): TGTGCCGGGGAGACTAGCGGAGGGGGGGAGACCCAGTACTTC.

This chain joins TRBV29-1 and TRBJ2-3; no firm D call. The CDR3 consists of 12 residues. Germline V gives CDR1 SQVTM, CDR2 ANQGSEA. V was trimmed by 3 bases and J by 1 base, leaving 5 bases between them. The DNA for the CDR3 is TGCAGCGTTGATCTGGGCACAGATACGCAGTATTTT. It specifies CSVDLGTDTQYF.

This clonotype was detected a few times. The rearrangement joins TRBV12-3 or TRBV12-4 to TRBJ1-1; TRBD1 might be the D (6 bases). The CDR3 is 14 residues long. With 7 bases removed from V and 1 base from J, the gap between germline ends came to 13 bases. In nucleotides, the CDR3 is TGTGCCAGCAATTTTGGGGGGCGGAACACTGAAGCTTTCTTT. Its protein product is CASNFGGRNTEAFF.

The table lists this clonotype with many counts. V and J are TRBV9 and TRBJ1-1, with D unresolved. CDR1 is SGDLS, CDR2 YYNGEE, per germline. Trimming removed 0 bases from V and 3 bases from J, with 6 bases in between. There are 13 residues in the CDR3. CDR3 residues: CASSVDPHTEAFF. The CDR3 bases are TGTGCCAGCAGCGTAGACCCACACACTGAAGCTTTCTTT. Full variable domain (missing parts from reference TRBV9 and TRBJ1-1): DSGVTQTPKHLITATGQRVTLRCSPRSGDLSVYWYQQSLDQGLQFLIQYYNGEERAKGNILERFSAQQFPDLHSELNLSSLELGDSALYFCASSVDPHTEAFFGQGTRLTVV.

Ten or more counts support this clonotype. The chain carries TRBV9 and TRBJ1-1; weak D call: TRBD1 (5 bases). CDR1 is SGDLS and CDR2 is YYNGEE in the germline V gene. The CDR3 is made up of 14 amino acids. The V end was cut by 4 bases, the J end by 7 bases, with 17 bases between. Written as DNA, the CDR3 is TGTGCCAGCAGCACCGGGACCGGGCAGGGTGAAGCTTTCTTT. It yields the protein CASSTGTGQGEAFF. The variable domain in full, completed from reference TRBV9 and TRBJ1-1, reads DSGVTQTPKHLITATGQRVTLRCSPRSGDLSVYWYQQSLDQGLQFLIQYYNGEERAKGNILERFSAQQFPDLHSELNLSSLELGDSALYFCASSTGTGQGEAFFGQGTRLTVV.

The sample holds many counts of this clonotype. The chain combines TRBV29-1 with TRBJ2-5; 7 bases fit TRBD2. This CDR3 region has 16 residues. Germline lookup yields CDR1 SQVTM and CDR2 ANQGSEA. Unmatched junction bases numbered 15, after V lost 3 bases and J lost 5 bases. CDR3 loop: CSVDVLARGGQETQYF. DNA of the CDR3: TGCAGCGTTGACGTTCTCGCGCGGGGAGGGCAGGAGACCCAGTACTTC. The full variable domain, with the rest looked up from reference TRBV29-1 and TRBJ2-5, is SAVISQKPSRDICQRGTSLTIQCQVDSQVTMMFWYRQQPGQSLTLIATANQGSEATYESGFVIDKFPISRPNLTFSTLTVSNMSPEDSSIYLCSVDVLARGGQETQYFGPGTRLLVL.

There are many counts of this clonotype. The chain employs TRBV20-1 and TRBJ1-6; the D is unclear. V was shortened by 0 bases and J by 10 bases, with 13 bases between the two germline ends. The CDR3 has 14 residues. Germline assignment: CDR1 DFQATT and CDR2 SNEGSKA (reference sequence). For the CDR3, the DNA is TGCAGTGCTAGAGATGGTGAGAGGAGGTCACCCCTCCACTTT. Protein product: CSARDGERRSPLHF.

Note on this clonotype: A single base separates this from a much larger clone, so it may be a read error. The chain recombines TRBV3-1 with TRBJ2-6; no definite D call. CDR3 length equals 16 residues. Germline V gene data show CDR1 as LGHDT and CDR2 as YNNKEL (reference sequence). With 2 bases removed from V and 0 bases from J, the gap between germline ends came to 8 bases. The CDR3 sequence is CASSQIWHSGANVLTF. The CDR3 coding sequence is TGTGCCAGCAGCCAAATCTGGCACTCTGGGGCCAACGTCCTGACTTTC.

This clonotype has only a few counts. This chain connects TRBV7-2 to TRBJ1-5; 7 bases agree with TRBD1. CDR3 length: 16 amino acids. The V and J ends lost 3 bases and 3 bases, in that order; junction bases with no gene match: 8. Germline loops: CDR1 SGHTA, CDR2 FQGNSA. The CDR3 DNA sequence: TGTGCCAGCAGCTTGTTTTTAGGGGGCATCAATCAGCCCCAGCATTTT. This codes for CASSLFLGGINQPQHF.

This rearrangement joins TRBV18 to TRBJ1-2; D gene uncertain. The V gene lost 2 bases and the J gene lost 1 base, with 8 bases spanning the gap. This CDR3 is built from 14 residues. Germline V gives CDR1 KGHSH, CDR2 LQKENI. The CDR3, as DNA: TGTGCCAGCTCACCAAGGGCAGTTAACTATGGCTACACCTTC. Translating gives CASSPRAVNYGYTF.

This chain joins TRBV5-1 and TRBJ2-7, with D possibly matching TRBD2 (5 bases). Germline V gene data show CDR1 as SGHRS and CDR2 as YFSETQ. CDR3 length equals 14 residues. V gave up 1 base and J gave up 1 base, with 9 bases separating them. The CDR3 region has the DNA TGCGCCAGCAGCTTGTCTGGACTTTCCTACGAGCAGTACTTC. It is translated as CASSLSGLSYEQYF.